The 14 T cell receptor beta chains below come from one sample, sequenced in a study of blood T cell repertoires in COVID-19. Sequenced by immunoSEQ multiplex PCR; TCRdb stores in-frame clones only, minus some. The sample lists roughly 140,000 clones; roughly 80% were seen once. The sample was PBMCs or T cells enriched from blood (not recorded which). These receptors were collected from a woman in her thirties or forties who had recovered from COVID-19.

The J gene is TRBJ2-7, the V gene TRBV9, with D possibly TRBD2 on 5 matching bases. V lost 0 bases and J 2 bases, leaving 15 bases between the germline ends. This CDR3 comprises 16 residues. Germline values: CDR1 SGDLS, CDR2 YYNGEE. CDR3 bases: TGTGCCAGCAGCGTAGGAGGGAGTGGCGGAGCCTACGAGCAGTACTTC. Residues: CASSVGGSGGAYEQYF.

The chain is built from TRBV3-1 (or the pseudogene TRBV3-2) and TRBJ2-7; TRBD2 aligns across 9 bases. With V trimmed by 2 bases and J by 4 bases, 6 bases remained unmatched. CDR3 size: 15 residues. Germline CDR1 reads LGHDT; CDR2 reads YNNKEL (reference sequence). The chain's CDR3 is CASSQMASGEYEQYF. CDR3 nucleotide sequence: TGTGCCAGCAGCCAAATGGCTAGCGGGGAATACGAGCAGTACTTC.

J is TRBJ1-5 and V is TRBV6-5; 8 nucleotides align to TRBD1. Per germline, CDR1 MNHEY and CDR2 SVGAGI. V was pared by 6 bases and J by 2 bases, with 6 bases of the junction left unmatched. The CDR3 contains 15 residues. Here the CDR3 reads CASSVQGGGNQPQHF. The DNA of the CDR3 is TGTGCCAGCAGCGTACAGGGGGGAGGCAATCAGCCCCAGCATTTT.

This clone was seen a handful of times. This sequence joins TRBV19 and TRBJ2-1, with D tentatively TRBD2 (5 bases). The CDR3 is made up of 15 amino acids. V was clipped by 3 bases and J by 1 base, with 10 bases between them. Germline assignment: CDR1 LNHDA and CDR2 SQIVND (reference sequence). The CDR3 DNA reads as TGTGCCAGTAGTATGGGGAGAGGGTCCTACAATGAGCAGTTCTTC. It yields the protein CASSMGRGSYNEQFF.

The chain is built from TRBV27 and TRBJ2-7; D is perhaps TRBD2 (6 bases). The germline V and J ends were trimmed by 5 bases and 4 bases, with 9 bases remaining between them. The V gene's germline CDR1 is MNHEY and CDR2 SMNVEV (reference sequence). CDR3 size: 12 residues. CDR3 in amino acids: CASSGRSYEQYF. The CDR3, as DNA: TGTGCCAGCAGTGGGAGGTCGTACGAGCAGTACTTC.

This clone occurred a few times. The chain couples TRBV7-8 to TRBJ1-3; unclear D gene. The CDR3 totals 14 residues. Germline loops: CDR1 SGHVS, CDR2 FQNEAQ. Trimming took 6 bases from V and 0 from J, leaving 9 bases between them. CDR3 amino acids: CASSKSVSGNTIYF. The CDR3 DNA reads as TGTGCCAGCAGTAAGAGCGTCTCTGGAAACACCATATATTTT. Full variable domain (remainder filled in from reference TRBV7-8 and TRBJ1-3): GAGVSQSPRYKVAKRGQDVALRCDPISGHVSLFWYQQALGQGPEFLTYFQNEAQLDKSGLPSDRFFAERPEGSVSTLKIQRTQQEDSAVYLCASSKSVSGNTIYFGEGSWLTVV.

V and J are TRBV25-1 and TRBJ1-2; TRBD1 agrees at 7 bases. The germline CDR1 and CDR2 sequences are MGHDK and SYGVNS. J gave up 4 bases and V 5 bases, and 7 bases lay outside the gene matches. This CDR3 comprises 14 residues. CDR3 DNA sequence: TGTGCCAGCAGTCAGACCGGGACAGCCTATGGCTACACCTTC. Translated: CASSQTGTAYGYTF.

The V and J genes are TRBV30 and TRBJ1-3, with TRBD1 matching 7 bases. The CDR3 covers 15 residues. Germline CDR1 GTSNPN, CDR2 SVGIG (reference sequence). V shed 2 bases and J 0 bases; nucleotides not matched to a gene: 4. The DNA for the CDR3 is TGTGCCTGGAGTCTGGACAGGCGCTCTGGAAACACCATATATTTT. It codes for CAWSLDRRSGNTIYF.

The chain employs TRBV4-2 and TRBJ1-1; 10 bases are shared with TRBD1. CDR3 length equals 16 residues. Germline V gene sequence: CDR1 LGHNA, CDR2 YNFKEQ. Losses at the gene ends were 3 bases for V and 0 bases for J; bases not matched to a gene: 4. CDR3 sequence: CASSQTTGGLNTEAFF. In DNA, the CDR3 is TGTGCCAGCAGCCAGACGACAGGGGGCTTGAACACTGAAGCTTTCTTT.

CDR3: CASSQESGNTEAFF. CDR3 bases: TGTGCCAGCAGCCAAGAAAGCGGAAACACTGAAGCTTTCTTT. The chain joins TRBV3-1 (or the pseudogene TRBV3-2) to TRBJ1-1, with unresolved D. The CDR3 sequence is 14 residues long. Germline assignment: CDR1 LGHDT and CDR2 YNNKEL (reference sequence). V was trimmed by 0 bases and J by 2 bases, leaving 7 bases between them.

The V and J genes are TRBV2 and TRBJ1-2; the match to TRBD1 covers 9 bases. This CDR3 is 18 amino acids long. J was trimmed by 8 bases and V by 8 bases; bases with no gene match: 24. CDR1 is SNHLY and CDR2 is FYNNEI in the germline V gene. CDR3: CASYGGQGTRRKGWGYTF. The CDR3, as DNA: TGTGCCAGCTATGGGGGACAGGGAACAAGGAGGAAAGGTTGGGGCTACACCTTC.

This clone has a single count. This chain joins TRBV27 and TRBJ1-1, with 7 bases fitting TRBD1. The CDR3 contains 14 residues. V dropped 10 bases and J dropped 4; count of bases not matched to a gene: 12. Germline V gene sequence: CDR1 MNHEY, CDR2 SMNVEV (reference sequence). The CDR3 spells CATPNRAGGTEAFF. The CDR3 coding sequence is TGTGCCACCCCAAACCGGGCAGGGGGCACTGAAGCTTTCTTT.

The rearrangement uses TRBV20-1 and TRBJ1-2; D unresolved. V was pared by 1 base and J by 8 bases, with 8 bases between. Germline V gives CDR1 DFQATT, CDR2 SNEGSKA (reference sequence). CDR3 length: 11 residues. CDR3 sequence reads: CSARGLVGYTF. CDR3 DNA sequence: TGCAGTGCTAGAGGGCTGGTCGGCTACACCTTC.

The CDR3 spells CASSRGTGEDQPQHF. The CDR3 DNA sequence: TGTGCCAGCAGTAGGGGGACAGGGGAGGATCAGCCCCAGCATTTT. This sequence joins TRBV3-1 (or the pseudogene TRBV3-2) and TRBJ1-5; 10 nucleotides align to TRBD1. This CDR3 region has 15 residues. V was clipped by 6 bases and J by 5 bases; unmatched bases: 7. The germline V gene encodes CDR1 LGHDT and CDR2 YNNKEL (reference sequence).